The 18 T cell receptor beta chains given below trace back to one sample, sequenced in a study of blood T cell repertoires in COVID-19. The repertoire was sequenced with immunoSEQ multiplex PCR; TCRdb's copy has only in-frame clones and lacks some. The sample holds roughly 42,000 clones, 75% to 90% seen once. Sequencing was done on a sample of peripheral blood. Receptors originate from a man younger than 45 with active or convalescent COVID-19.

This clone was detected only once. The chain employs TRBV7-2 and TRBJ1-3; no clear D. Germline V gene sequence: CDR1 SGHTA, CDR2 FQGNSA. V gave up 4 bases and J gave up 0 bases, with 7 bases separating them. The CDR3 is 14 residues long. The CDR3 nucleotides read TGTGCCAGCAGCTCACAGTACTCTGGAAACACCATATATTTT. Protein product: CASSSQYSGNTIYF.

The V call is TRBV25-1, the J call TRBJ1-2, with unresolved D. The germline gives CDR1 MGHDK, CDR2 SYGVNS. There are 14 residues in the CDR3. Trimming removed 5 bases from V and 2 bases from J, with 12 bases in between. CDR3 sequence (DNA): TGTGCCAGCAGTTTTTTAGGAGGGAACTATGGCTACACCTTC. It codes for CASSFLGGNYGYTF.

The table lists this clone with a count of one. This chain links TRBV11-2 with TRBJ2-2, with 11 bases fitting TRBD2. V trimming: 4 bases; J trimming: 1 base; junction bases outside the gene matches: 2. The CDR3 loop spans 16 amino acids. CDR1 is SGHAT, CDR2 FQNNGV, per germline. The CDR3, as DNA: TGTGCCAGCAGCTCAGGACTAGCGGGGAACACCGGGGAGCTGTTTTTT. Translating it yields CASSSGLAGNTGELFF.

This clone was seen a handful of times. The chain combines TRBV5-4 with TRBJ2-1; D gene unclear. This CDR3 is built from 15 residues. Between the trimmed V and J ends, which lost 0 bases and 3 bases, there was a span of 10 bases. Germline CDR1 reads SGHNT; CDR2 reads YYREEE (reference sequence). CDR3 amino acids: CASSLGLILYNEQFF. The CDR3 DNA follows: TGTGCCAGCAGCTTGGGACTTATCCTCTACAATGAGCAGTTCTTC.

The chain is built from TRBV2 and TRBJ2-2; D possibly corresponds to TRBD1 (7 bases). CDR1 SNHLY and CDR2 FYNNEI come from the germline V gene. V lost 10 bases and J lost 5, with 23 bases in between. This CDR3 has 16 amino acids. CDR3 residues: CATGGTGEFGTGELFF. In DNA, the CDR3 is TGTGCCACCGGGGGCACAGGGGAGTTTGGGACCGGGGAGCTGTTTTTT.

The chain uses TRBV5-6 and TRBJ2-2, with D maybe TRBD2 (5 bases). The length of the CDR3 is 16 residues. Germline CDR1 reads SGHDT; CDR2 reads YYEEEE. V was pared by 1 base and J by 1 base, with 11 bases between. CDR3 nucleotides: TGTGCCAGCAGCTTGCCCGGGGTTCTGAACACCGGGGAGCTGTTTTTT. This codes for CASSLPGVLNTGELFF.

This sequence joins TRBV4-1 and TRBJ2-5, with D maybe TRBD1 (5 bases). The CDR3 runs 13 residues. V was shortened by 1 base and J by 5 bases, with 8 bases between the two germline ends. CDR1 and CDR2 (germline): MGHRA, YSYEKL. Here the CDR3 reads CASSQGGWETQYF. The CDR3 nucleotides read TGCGCCAGCAGCCAAGGGGGCTGGGAGACCCAGTACTTC.

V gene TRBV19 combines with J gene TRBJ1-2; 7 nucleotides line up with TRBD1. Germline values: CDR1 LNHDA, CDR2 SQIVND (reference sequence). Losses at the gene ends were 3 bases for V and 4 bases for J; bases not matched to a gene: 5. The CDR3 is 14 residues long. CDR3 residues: CASSIPGQFYGYTF. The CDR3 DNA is TGTGCCAGTAGTATCCCGGGACAGTTCTATGGCTACACCTTC.

In DNA, the CDR3 is TGTGCCAGCAGCTTTCGGGCTAGCGGGTACCAAGAGACCCAGTACTTC. It specifies CASSFRASGYQETQYF. The chain combines TRBV11-2 with TRBJ2-5, with TRBD2 matching 8 bases. Germline trimming cut 3 bases from V and 0 bases from J; bases unmatched to any gene: 6. This CDR3 has 16 amino acids. The germline CDR1 and CDR2 sequences are SGHAT and FQNNGV.

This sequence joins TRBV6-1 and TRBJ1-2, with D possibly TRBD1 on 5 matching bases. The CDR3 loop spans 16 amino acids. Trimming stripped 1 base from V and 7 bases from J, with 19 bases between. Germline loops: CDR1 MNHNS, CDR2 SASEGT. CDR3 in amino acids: CASSEEPTGKGSGYTF. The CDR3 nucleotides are TGTGCCAGCAGTGAAGAACCTACAGGCAAGGGTAGTGGCTACACCTTC.

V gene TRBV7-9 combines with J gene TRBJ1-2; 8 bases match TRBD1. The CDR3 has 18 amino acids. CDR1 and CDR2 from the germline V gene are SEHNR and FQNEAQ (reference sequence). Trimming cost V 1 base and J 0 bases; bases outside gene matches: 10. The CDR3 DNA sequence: TGTGCCAGCAGCTTAGGGTCCGGACAGGGCCGGGCTAACTATGGCTACACCTTC. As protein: CASSLGSGQGRANYGYTF. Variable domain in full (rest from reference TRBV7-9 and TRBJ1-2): DTGVSQNPRHKITKRGQNVTFRCDPISEHNRLYWYRQTLGQGPEFLTYFQNEAQLEKSRLLSDRFSAERPKGSFSTLEIQRTEQGDSAMYLCASSLGSGQGRANYGYTFGSGTRLTVV.

The CDR3 sequence is CASSLPGQGIADTQYF. The CDR3 coding sequence is TGTGCCAGCAGCTTACCTGGCCAGGGGATAGCAGATACGCAGTATTTT. The V gene is TRBV5-6, the J gene TRBJ2-3; D might be TRBD1 (6 bases). Germline CDR1 SGHDT, CDR2 YYEEEE. The CDR3 loop spans 16 amino acids. V was shortened by 2 bases and J by 4 bases, with 17 bases between the two germline ends. The full variable domain, in which reference TRBV5-6 and TRBJ2-3 provide the parts outside the CDR3, is DAGVTQSPTHLIKTRGQQVTLRCSPKSGHDTVSWYQQALGQGPQFIFQYYEEEERQRGNFPDRFSGHQFPNYSSELNVNALLLGDSALYLCASSLPGQGIADTQYFGPGTRLTVL.

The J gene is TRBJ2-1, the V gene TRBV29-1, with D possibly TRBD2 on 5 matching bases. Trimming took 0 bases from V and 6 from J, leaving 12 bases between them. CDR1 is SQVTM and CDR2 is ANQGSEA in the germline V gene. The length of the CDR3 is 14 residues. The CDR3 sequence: CSVEEGLAGNEQFF. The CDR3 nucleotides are TGCAGCGTTGAAGAAGGGCTAGCAGGCAATGAGCAGTTCTTC.

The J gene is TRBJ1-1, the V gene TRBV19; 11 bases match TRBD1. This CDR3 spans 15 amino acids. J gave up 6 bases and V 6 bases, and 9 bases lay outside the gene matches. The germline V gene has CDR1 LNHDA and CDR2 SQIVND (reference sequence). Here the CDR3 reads CASRLKPGQGAEAFF. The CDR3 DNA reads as TGTGCCAGTAGACTAAAACCGGGACAGGGGGCTGAAGCTTTCTTT. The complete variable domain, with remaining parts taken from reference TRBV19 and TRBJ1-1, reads DGGITQSPKYLFRKEGQNVTLSCEQNLNHDAMYWYRQDPGQGLRLIYYSQIVNDFQKGDIAEGYSVSREKKESFPLTVTSAQKNPTAFYLCASRLKPGQGAEAFFGQGTRLTVV.

The CDR3 loop is CATSRSRDFYNEQFF. The CDR3, as DNA: TGTGCCACCAGCAGATCTCGGGACTTCTACAATGAGCAGTTCTTC. The J gene is TRBJ2-1, the V gene TRBV15; TRBD2 is a possible D gene (6 bases). Trimming took 2 bases from V and 3 from J, leaving 11 bases between them. The CDR3 contains 15 residues. Germline CDR1 reads LNHNV; CDR2 reads YYDKDF (reference sequence). The entire variable domain, with the rest obtained from reference TRBV15 and TRBJ2-1, is as follows: DAMVIQNPRYQVTQFGKPVTLSCSQTLNHNVMYWYQQKSSQAPKLLFHYYDKDFNNEADTPDNFQSRRPNTSFCFLDIRSPGLGDTAMYLCATSRSRDFYNEQFFGPGTRLTVL.

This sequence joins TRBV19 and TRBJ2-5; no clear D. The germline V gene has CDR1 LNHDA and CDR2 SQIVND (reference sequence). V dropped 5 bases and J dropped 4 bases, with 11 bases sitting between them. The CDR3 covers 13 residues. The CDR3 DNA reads TGTGCCAGTAGTCCAACAAGTGTAGAGACCCAGTACTTC. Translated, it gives CASSPTSVETQYF.

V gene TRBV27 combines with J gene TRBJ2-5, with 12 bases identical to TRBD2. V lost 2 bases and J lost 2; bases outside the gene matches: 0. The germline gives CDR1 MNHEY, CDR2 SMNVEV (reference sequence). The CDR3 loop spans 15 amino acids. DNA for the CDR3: TGTGCCAGCAGTTTACTAGCGGGAGGGCAAGAGACCCAGTACTTC. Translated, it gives CASSLLAGGQETQYF.

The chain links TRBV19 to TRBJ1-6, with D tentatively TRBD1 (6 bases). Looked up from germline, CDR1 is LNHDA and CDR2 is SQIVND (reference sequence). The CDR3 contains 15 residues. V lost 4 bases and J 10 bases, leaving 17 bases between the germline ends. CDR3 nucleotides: TGTGCCAGTAGTAGTCTACAGGGAGTACGGTCACCCCTCCACTTT. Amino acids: CASSSLQGVRSPLHF.